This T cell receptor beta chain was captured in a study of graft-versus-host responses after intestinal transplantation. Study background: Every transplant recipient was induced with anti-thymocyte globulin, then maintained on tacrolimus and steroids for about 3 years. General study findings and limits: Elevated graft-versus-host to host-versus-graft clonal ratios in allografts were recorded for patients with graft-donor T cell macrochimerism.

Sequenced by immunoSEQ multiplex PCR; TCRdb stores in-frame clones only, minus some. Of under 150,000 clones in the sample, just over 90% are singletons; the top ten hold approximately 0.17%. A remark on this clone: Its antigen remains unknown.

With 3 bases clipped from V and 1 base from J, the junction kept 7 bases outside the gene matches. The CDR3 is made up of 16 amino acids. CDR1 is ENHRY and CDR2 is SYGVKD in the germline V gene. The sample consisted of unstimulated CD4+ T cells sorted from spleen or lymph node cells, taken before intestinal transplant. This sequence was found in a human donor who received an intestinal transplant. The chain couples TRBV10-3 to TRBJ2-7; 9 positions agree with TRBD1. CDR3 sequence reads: CAISEGTGSSSYEQYF. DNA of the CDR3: TGTGCCATCAGTGAAGGGACAGGGAGTTCTTCCTACGAGCAGTACTTC.